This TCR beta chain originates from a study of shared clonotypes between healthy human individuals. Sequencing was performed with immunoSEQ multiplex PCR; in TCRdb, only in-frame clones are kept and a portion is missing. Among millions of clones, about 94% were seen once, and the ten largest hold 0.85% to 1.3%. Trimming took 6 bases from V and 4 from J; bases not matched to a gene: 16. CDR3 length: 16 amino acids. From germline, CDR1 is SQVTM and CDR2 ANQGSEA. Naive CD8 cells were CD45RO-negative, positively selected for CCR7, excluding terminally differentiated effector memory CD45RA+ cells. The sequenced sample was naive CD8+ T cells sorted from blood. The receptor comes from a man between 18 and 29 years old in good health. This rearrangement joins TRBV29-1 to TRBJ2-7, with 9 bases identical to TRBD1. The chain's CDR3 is CSVSANSDRGYYEQYF. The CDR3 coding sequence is TGCAGCGTCTCCGCCAATTCAGACAGGGGGTATTACGAGCAGTACTTC.